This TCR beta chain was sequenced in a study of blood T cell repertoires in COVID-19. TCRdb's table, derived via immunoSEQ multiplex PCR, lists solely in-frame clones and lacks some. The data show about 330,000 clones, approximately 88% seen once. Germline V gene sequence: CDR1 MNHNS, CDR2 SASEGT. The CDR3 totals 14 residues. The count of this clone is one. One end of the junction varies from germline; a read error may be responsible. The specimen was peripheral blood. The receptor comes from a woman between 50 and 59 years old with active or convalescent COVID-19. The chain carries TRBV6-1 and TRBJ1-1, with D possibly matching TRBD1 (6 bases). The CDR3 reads CARSVGQMNTEAFF. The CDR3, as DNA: TGTGCCAGGAGTGTTGGACAGATGAACACTGAAGCTTTCTTT.